The next 13 T cell receptor beta chains were all read from a single sample in a study of spatial heterogeneity in lung cancer. Time point of the sample: blood at routine non-recurrence follow-up after resection. TCRdb itself ran the 5' RACE reads through MiXCR, one entry per CDR3 protein. The sample holds about 70,000 distinct CDR3 sequences, around 8.9% seen once. The specimen comprised PBMCs, sampled at follow-up. Every receptor here comes from a female donor with early-stage non-small cell lung cancer.

The V and J genes are TRBV29-1 and TRBJ2-7; 8 positions match TRBD2. CDR3 length: 13 residues. V lost 3 bases to trimming and J lost 2 bases; unmatched junction nucleotides: 3. Germline-derived CDR1 and CDR2 are SQVTM and ANQGSEA. For the CDR3, the DNA is TGCAGCGTTGATAGCGGGGTACCCTACGAGCAGTACTTC. As protein: CSVDSGVPYEQYF.

This clonotype showed up just a few times. The V and J genes are TRBV6-2 or TRBV6-3 and TRBJ1-1; no definite D call. V was shortened by 8 bases and J by 0 bases, with 10 bases between the two germline ends. Looked up from germline, CDR1 is MNHEY and CDR2 is SVGEGT. The CDR3 covers 13 residues. CDR3 loop: CASGGNMNTEAFF. The CDR3 bases are TGTGCCAGCGGTGGCAACATGAACACTGAAGCTTTCTTT.

The chain recombines TRBV6-4 with TRBJ2-2, with D possibly being TRBD1 (6 bases). Germline lookup yields CDR1 MRHNA and CDR2 SNTAGT. The CDR3 has 14 amino acids. V dropped 5 bases and J dropped 0 bases, with 7 bases sitting between them. CDR3 sequence reads: CASSNRANTGELFF. The CDR3 DNA is TGTGCCAGCAGTAACAGGGCGAACACCGGGGAGCTGTTTTTT.

In this sample, this clonotype turned up many times. The chain uses TRBV5-1 and TRBJ2-7; 9 bases line up with TRBD2. Germline trimming cut 4 bases from V and 7 bases from J; bases unmatched to any gene: 15. This CDR3 region has 16 residues. The germline CDR1 and CDR2 sequences are SGHRS and YFSETQ. The chain's CDR3 is CASSSALAGEGEEQYF. As DNA, the CDR3 is TGCGCCAGCAGCAGCGCACTAGCGGGCGAGGGAGAAGAGCAGTACTTC.

This clonotype came up a few times. This chain links TRBV5-1 with TRBJ1-5; TRBD1 agrees at 7 bases. Germline V gene lookup returns CDR1 SGHRS and CDR2 YFSETQ. The CDR3 runs to 15 residues. After removal of 4 bases from V and 4 bases from J, the junction contained 8 bases not matched to a gene. CDR3 sequence reads: CASSRDSVRNQPQHF. The CDR3 nucleotides are TGCGCCAGCAGCCGGGACAGCGTCCGGAATCAGCCCCAGCATTTT.

V usage is TRBV7-2 and J usage is TRBJ1-1; unclear D gene. V was cut by 5 bases and J by 6 bases, with 16 bases left in between. Germline loops: CDR1 SGHTA, CDR2 FQGNSA. The CDR3 covers 14 residues. CDR3 sequence reads: CASSTYLGNAEAFF. The CDR3 bases are TGTGCCAGCAGCACCTATTTGGGGAATGCTGAAGCTTTCTTT.

This clonotype came up many times. Written as DNA, the CDR3 is TGTGCCAGCAGTTTAGAGGACAGAGGCTATGGCTACACCTTC. Its protein product is CASSLEDRGYGYTF. The rearrangement links TRBV12-3 or TRBV12-4 to TRBJ1-2; D might be TRBD1 (6 bases). This CDR3 region has 14 residues. V lost 1 base and J 4 bases, leaving 10 bases between the germline ends.

In this sample, this clonotype turned up many times. The rearrangement uses TRBV28 and TRBJ1-6; D ambiguous. The germline CDR1 and CDR2 sequences are MDHEN and SYDVKM. V lost 1 base, J lost 3 bases, and 10 bases lay in between. This CDR3 is 16 amino acids long. Written as DNA, the CDR3 is TGTGCCAGCAGTTTATCCGAGGGCTACTATAATTCACCCCTCCACTTT. This translates into CASSLSEGYYNSPLHF.

Notes on this clonotype: The conserved phenylalanine or tryptophan normally closing the CDR3 is absent here, so this likely arose from a read error. J is TRBJ1-2 and V is TRBV28, with a weak D call TRBD1 (5 bases). This CDR3 has 11 residues. Trimming removed 10 bases from V and 5 bases from J, with 11 bases in between. CDR1 and CDR2 (germline): MDHEN, SYDVKM. CDR3 protein: CATSGGYGYTL. DNA for the CDR3: TGTGCCACCTCGGGGGGTTATGGCTACACCTTA.

Of note for this clonotype: This may stem from a read error, because a much larger clone lies one nucleotide away. The J gene is TRBJ1-1, the V gene TRBV9, with no clear D. The germline gives CDR1 SGDLS, CDR2 YYNGEE. The CDR3 has 14 amino acids. The ends were cut back, 3 bases at V and 6 bases at J, with 15 bases in the middle. The CDR3 region is CASSAGVHGSEAFF. The CDR3 DNA is TGTGCCAGCAGCGCCGGAGTGCATGGGTCTGAAGCTTTCTTT.

The sample holds many counts of this clonotype. V is TRBV2 and J is TRBJ2-7; D remains ambiguous. Germline lookup yields CDR1 SNHLY and CDR2 FYNNEI. The CDR3 totals 14 residues. Between the trimmed V and J ends, which lost 7 bases and 0 bases, there was a span of 13 bases. CDR3 DNA sequence: TGTGCCAGCATGTCCGGCAGCAGCTCCTACGAGCAGTACTTC. This sequence encodes CASMSGSSSYEQYF.

This clonotype was detected ten times or more. The gene calls are TRBV7-3 and TRBJ2-5, with TRBD2 identical over 8 bases. V trimming: 4 bases; J trimming: 3 bases; junction bases outside the gene matches: 4. Germline CDR1 is SGHTA and CDR2 is FQGTGA. This CDR3 has 14 amino acids. The CDR3 sequence is CASSYQAGEETQYF. The CDR3 nucleotides are TGTGCCAGCAGCTACCAAGCGGGAGAAGAGACCCAGTACTTC.

This clonotype has more than one count but fewer than ten. At one end the junction does not follow the germline gene, possibly because of a read error. The CDR3 nucleotides read TGTGCTAGCAGCTCATACACCGGGGAGCTGTTTTTT. As protein: CASSSYTGELFF. The chain carries TRBV7-7 and TRBJ2-2; D remains ambiguous. The CDR3 runs to 12 residues. CDR1 and CDR2 (germline): SSHAT, FNYEAQ (reference sequence).